This T cell receptor (beta chain) was captured in a study of cytomegalovirus exposure and HLA in healthy donors. Whole-study findings and limits: According to the study, 160 or so TCR beta chains were cytomegalovirus-associated. For most subjects, TCR beta sequences were reported to predict HLA-A and HLA-B alleles with accuracy.

V was trimmed by 4 bases and J by 7 bases, leaving 11 bases between them. The CDR3 is 13 amino acids. CDR1 is SNHLY, CDR2 FYNNEI, per germline. Concerning this clone itself: The target antigen is unknown.

In the PCR, 60 Vbeta and 13 Jbeta primers were used. Sequenced by immunoSEQ multiplex PCR; TCRdb stores in-frame clones only, minus some. Of some 62,000 clones listed, roughly 86% are singletons. Sequencing used PBMCs. The chain uses TRBV2 and TRBJ1-5; no clear D. This TCR came from a man aged 18 to 35 in good health and CMV-seronegative. CDR3 DNA sequence: TGTGCCAGCAGTGTGGAGGGAGTGCAGCCCCAGCATTTT. Amino acid sequence: CASSVEGVQPQHF.